This TCR beta chain is from a study of T-cell reconstitution after alpha-beta-depleted transplantation in children listed by TCRdb under 2016. Looking at the study overall: Using TCR repertoire profiling, the study quantitatively followed how T-cell immune reconstitution unfolded in children after TCRalphabeta/CD19-depleted allogeneic hematopoietic cell transplantation.

As regards this clonotype: Its antigen is still unknown. Base-call qualities are not available, and no considerably larger clone is one nucleotide away.

General conclusions and limits of the study: In some patients, the high TCRbeta diversity seen at day 60 was put down to recipient T cells and intrathymic progenitors that had survived conditioning. About two months after transplant, the apparently early recovery of alphabetaT-cell counts reportedly depended on just several hundred clones that had expanded rapidly and came from non-depleted graft cells. Hyperexpanded clone frequencies declined over subsequent months; after one year, T-cell counts and TCRbeta diversity were mostly attributed to newly produced T cells.

Taken with the paper, the label for time point translates to: day 60 (about 2 months) after transplantation. The treatment or condition label, read with the paper, signifies: allogeneic hematopoietic cell transplantation with graft depleted of TCRalphabeta T cells and CD19 B cells. The children who served as transplant recipients had been given grafts of TCRalphabeta/CD19-depleted allogeneic hematopoietic cells. Libraries were made using PCR. This sample was sequenced with an Illumina HiSeq 2500. TCR libraries were prepared with molecular barcoding, using unique molecular identifiers to normalize TCRbeta repertoire quantification. The public reads were run again by TCRdb, first through fastp at Q25 and then through MiXCR, and only productive beta chains were kept. Under each unique CDR3 protein, matching rows form one entry showing the most common genes and DNA. The sample table lists approximately 4,600 distinct CDR3 sequences, about a quarter of them with a count of one. The ten largest clones represent approximately 35% of the sample.

The clonotype comes from a male patient aged 2 to 9 who had a stem cell transplant for acute lymphoblastic leukemia, so the T cells may come from the graft donor. The specimen comprised PBMCs, mostly from graft donor cells, sampled 60 days after TCRalphabeta/CD19-depleted stem cell transplant.

The DNA is TGCGCCACCCGGGACAGCACGAACACCGGGGAGCTGTTTTTT. The resulting protein is CATRDSTNTGELFF. The V and J genes are TRBV5-1 and TRBJ2-2; 7 middle bases align to TRBD1. Trimming removed 9 bases from V and 0 bases from J; the gene matches leave 5 bases unexplained. The cysteine opens and the phenylalanine closes a CDR3 of 14 amino acids. The DNA shown is the 42-base CDR3, in frame from base 1. The germline V gene yields SGHRS for CDR1 and YFSETQ for CDR2.